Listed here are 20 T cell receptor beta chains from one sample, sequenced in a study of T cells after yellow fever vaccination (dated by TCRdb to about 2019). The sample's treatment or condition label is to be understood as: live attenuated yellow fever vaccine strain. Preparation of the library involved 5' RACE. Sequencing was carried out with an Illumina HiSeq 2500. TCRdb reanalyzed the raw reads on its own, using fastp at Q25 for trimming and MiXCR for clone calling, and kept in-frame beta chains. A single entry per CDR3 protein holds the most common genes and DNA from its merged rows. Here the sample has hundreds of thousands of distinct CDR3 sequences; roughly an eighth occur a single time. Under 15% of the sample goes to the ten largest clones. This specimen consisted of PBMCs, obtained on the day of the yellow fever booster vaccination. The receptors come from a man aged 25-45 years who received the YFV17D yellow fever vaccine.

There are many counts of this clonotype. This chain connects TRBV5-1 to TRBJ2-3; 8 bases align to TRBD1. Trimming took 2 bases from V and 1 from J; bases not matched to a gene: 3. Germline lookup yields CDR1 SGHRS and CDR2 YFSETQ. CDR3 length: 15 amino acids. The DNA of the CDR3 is TGCGCCAGCAGCTTCGGACAGGGTGGCACAGATACGCAGTATTTT. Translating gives CASSFGQGGTDTQYF. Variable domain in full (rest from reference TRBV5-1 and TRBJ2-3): KAGVTQTPRYLIKTRGQQVTLSCSPISGHRSVSWYQQTPGQGLQFLFEYFSETQRNKGNFPGRFSGRQFSNSRSEMNVSTLELGDSALYLCASSFGQGGTDTQYFGPGTRLTVL.

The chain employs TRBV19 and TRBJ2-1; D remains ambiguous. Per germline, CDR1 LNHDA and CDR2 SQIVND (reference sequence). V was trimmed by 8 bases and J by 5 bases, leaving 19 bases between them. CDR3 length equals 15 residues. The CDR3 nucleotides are TGTGCCAGTGCCCATGCCCGGGTTTGGAACAATGAGCAGTTCTTC. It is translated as CASAHARVWNNEQFF.

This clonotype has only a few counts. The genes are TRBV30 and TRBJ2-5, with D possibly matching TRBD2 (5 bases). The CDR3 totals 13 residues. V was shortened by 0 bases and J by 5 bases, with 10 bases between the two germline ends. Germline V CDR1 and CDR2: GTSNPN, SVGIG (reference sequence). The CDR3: CAWSVLGAETQYF. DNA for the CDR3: TGTGCCTGGAGTGTACTGGGAGCTGAGACCCAGTACTTC.

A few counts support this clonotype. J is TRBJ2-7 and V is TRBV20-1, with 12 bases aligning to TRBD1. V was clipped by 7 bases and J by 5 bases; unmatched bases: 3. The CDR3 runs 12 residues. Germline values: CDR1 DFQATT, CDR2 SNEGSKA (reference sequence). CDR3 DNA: TGCAGTGGGGGACAGGGGGCCGACGAGCAGTACTTC. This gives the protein CSGGQGADEQYF.

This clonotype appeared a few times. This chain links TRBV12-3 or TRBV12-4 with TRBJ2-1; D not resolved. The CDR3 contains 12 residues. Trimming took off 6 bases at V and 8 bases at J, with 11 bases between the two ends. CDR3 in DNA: TGTGCCAGCAGCATCCAGTCGGATGAGCAGTTCTTC. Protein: CASSIQSDEQFF.

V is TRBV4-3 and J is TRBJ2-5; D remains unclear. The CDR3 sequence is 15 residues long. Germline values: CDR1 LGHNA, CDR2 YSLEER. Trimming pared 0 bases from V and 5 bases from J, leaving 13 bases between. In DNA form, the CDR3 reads TGCGCCAGCAGCCAAGATTGGTCAGAAGCGGAGACCCAGTACTTC. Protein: CASSQDWSEAETQYF.

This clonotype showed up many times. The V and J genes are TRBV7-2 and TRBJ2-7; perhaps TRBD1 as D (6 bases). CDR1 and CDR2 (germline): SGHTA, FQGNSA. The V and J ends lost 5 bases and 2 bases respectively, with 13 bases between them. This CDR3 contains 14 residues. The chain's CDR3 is CASSPGDNAYEQYF. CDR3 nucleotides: TGTGCCAGCAGCCCCGGGGACAATGCCTACGAGCAGTACTTC.

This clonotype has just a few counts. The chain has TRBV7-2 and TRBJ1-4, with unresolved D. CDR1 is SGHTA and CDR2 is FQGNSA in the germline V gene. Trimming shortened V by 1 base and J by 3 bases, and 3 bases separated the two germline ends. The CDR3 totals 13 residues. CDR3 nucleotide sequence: TGTGCCAGCAGCTTAGGGTCTAATGAAAAACTGTTTTTT. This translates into CASSLGSNEKLFF. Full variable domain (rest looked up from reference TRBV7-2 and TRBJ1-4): GAGVSQSPSNKVTEKGKDVELRCDPISGHTALYWYRQSLGQGLEFLIYFQGNSAPDKSGLPSDRFSAERTGGSVSTLTIQRTQQEDSAVYLCASSLGSNEKLFFGSGTQLSVL.

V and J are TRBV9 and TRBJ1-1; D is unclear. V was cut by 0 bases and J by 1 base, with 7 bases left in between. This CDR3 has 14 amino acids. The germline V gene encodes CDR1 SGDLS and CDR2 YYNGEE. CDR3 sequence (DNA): TGTGCCAGCAGCGTAGATGGAACGAACACTGAAGCTTTCTTT. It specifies CASSVDGTNTEAFF.

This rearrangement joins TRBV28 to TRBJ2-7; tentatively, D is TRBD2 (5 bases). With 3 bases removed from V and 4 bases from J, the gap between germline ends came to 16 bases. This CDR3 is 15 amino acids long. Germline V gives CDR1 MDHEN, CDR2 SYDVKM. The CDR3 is CASSLNSAGRYEQYF. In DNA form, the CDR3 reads TGTGCCAGCAGTTTGAATTCGGCGGGTAGGTACGAGCAGTACTTC.

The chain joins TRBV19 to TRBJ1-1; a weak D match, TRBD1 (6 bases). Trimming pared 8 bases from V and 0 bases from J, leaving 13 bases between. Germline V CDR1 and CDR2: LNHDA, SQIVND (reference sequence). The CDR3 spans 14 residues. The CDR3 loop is CASYDRQLNTEAFF. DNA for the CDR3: TGTGCCAGTTACGACAGGCAACTGAACACTGAAGCTTTCTTT.

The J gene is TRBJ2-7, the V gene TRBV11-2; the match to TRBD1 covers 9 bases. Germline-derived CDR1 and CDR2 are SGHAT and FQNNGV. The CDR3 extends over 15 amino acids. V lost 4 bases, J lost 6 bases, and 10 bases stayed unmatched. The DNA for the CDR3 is TGTGCCAGCAGCTCCCGGACAGGGGTACCTACCGAGCAGTACTTC. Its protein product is CASSSRTGVPTEQYF.

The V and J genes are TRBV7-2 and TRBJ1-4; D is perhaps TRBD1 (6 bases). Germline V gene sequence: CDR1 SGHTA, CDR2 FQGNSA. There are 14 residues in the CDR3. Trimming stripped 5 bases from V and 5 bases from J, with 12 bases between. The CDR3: CASSPDSLNEKLFF. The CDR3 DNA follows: TGTGCCAGCAGCCCGGACAGTCTAAATGAAAAACTGTTTTTT. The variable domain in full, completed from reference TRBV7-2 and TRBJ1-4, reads GAGVSQSPSNKVTEKGKDVELRCDPISGHTALYWYRQSLGQGLEFLIYFQGNSAPDKSGLPSDRFSAERTGGSVSTLTIQRTQQEDSAVYLCASSPDSLNEKLFFGSGTQLSVL.

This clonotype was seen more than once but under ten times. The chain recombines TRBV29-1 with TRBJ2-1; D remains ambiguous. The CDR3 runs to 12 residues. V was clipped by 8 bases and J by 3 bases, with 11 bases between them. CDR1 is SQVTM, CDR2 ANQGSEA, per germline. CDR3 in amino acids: CSLLRHYNEQFF. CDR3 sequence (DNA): TGCAGCCTCCTGAGGCACTACAATGAGCAGTTCTTC.

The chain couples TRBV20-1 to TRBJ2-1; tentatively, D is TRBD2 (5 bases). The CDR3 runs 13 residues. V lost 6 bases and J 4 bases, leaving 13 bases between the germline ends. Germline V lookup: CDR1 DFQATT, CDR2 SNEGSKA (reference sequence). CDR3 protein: CSAEEVGYNEQFF. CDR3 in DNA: TGCAGTGCGGAGGAAGTAGGGTACAATGAGCAGTTCTTC.

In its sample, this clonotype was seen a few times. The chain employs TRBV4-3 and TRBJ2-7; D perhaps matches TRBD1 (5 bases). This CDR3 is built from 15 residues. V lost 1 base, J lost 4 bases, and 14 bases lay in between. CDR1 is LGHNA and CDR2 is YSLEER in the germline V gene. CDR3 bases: TGCGCCAGCAGCCAAGTAGCAGGGTTGGGTTACGAGCAGTACTTC. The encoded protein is CASSQVAGLGYEQYF.

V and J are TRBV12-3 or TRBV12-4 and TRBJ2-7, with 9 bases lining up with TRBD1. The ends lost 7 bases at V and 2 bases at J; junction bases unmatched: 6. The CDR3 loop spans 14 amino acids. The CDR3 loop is CASTQDRGTYEQYF. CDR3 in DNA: TGTGCCAGCACCCAGGACAGGGGTACCTACGAGCAGTACTTC.

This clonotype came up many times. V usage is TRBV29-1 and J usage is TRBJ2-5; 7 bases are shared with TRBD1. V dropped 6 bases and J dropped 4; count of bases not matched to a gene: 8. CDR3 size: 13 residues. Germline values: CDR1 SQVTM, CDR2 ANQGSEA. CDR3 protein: CSVESTGRETQYF. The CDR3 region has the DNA TGCAGCGTGGAATCGACAGGGAGAGAGACCCAGTACTTC.

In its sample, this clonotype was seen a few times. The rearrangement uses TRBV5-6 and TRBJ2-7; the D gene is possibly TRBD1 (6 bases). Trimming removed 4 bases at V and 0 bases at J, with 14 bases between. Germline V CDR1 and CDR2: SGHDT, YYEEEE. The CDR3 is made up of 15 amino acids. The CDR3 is CASSTLDSSSYEQYF. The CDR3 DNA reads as TGTGCCAGCAGCACTTTGGACAGTAGCTCCTACGAGCAGTACTTC.

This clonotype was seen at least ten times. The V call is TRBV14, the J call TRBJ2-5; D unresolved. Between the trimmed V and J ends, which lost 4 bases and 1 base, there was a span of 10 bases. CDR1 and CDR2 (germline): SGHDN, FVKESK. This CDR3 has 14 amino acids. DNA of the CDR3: TGTGCCAGCAGCCTGCGCGTTACCCAAGAGACCCAGTACTTC. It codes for CASSLRVTQETQYF. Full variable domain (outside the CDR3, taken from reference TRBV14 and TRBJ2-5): EAGVTQFPSHSVIEKGQTVTLRCDPISGHDNLYWYRRVMGKEIKFLLHFVKESKQDESGMPNNRFLAERTGGTYSTLKVQPAELEDSGVYFCASSLRVTQETQYFGPGTRLLVL.